Below are 5 T cell receptor beta chains sequenced from a single sample in a study of T cell repertoires in cytomegalovirus infection. These receptors lack a known antigen. TCRdb re-analysed the reads in MiXCR, keeping a single row per CDR3 protein. The sample records hundreds of thousands of distinct CDR3 sequences, more than 25% being singletons. Material: cultured CD8+ T cells from PBMCs, obtained from culture after CMV antigen stimulation. These receptors all come from a human donor in good health (CMV status not recorded). Some clones in this sample may be carry-over from other donors' samples.

The rearrangement uses TRBV5-6 and TRBJ1-2; 8 nucleotides agree with TRBD1. This CDR3 has 14 amino acids. Germline-derived CDR1 and CDR2 are SGHDT and YYEEEE. Trimming at V came to 4 bases and at J to 8 bases, leaving 10 bases not matched to a gene. The DNA for the CDR3 is TGTGCCAGCAGCCTAGGACAGGGAAAGAAAGGCTACACCTTC. It is translated as CASSLGQGKKGYTF.

This clonotype came up a few times. CDR3 nucleotide sequence: TGTGCCATCAGTGAACCGGGGGCGGGCACAGATACGCAGTATTTT. This encodes CAISEPGAGTDTQYF. The rearrangement joins TRBV10-3 to TRBJ2-3, with D perhaps TRBD1 or TRBD2 (6 bases each). V lost 3 bases and J 1 base, leaving 11 bases between the germline ends. The CDR3 length is 15 residues. Germline V lookup: CDR1 ENHRY, CDR2 SYGVKD.

In DNA, the CDR3 is TGTGCCAGCACCGGGACAGGGCCGGCGTATACGCAGTATTTT. This codes for CASTGTGPAYTQYF. This chain connects TRBV6-2 or TRBV6-3 to TRBJ2-3, with 9 nucleotides matching TRBD1. CDR3 length equals 14 residues. Trimming at V came to 7 bases and at J to 7 bases, leaving 9 bases not matched to a gene. Looked up from germline, CDR1 is MNHEY and CDR2 is SVGEGT.

This clonotype was recorded a few times. V gene TRBV7-9 combines with J gene TRBJ2-1; a weak D match, TRBD1 (5 bases). V lost 1 base and J 9 bases, leaving 10 bases between the germline ends. CDR3 length: 13 amino acids. CDR1 and CDR2 from the germline V gene are SEHNR and FQNEAQ (reference sequence). This chain's CDR3 is CASSLEGRSEQFF. CDR3 sequence (DNA): TGTGCCAGCAGCTTAGAGGGGCGAAGTGAGCAGTTCTTC.

This clonotype has just a few counts. This chain uses TRBV5-1 with TRBJ2-5, with TRBD2 matching 7 bases. The CDR3 is 16 amino acids. J was trimmed by 3 bases and V by 2 bases; bases with no gene match: 10. The germline CDR1 and CDR2 sequences are SGHRS and YFSETQ. CDR3 nucleotide sequence: TGCGCCAGCAGCTTAATGGCGGGGGTCTACGAAGAGACCCAGTACTTC. This encodes CASSLMAGVYEETQYF.